These 17 T cell receptor beta chains came from one sample sequenced in a study of T cells after yellow fever vaccination. TCRdb fed the 5' RACE reads into MiXCR, producing one record per CDR3 protein. Here the sample spans about 550,000 distinct CDR3 sequences, approximately 21% being singletons. Source: PBMCs, taken 15 days after the yellow fever booster vaccination. These receptors came from a man aged 25 to 40 who received the YFV17D yellow fever vaccine.

The chain carries TRBV5-8 and TRBJ2-3; TRBD2 matches 10 bases. J was trimmed by 2 bases and V by 6 bases; bases with no gene match: 9. Per germline, CDR1 SGHTS and CDR2 YDEGEE. This CDR3 has 16 residues. Here the CDR3 DNA reads TGTGCCAGCACCACTCTAGGACTAGCGGCCACAGATACGCAGTATTTT. Translated, it gives CASTTLGLAATDTQYF.

This clonotype was recorded a few times. One junction end does not reproduce the germline sequence, and a read error may be involved. The chain joins TRBV11-2 to TRBJ2-1, with 8 bases identical to TRBD2. There are 13 residues in the CDR3. Germline V gene lookup returns CDR1 SGHAT and CDR2 FQNNGV. Here the CDR3 reads CASSLSGLAVLVF. CDR3 DNA: TGTGCCAGCAGCCTATCCGGACTAGCTGTCTTGGTCTTC. The full variable domain, rest sourced from reference TRBV11-2 and TRBJ2-1, is EAGVAQSPRYKIIEKRQSVAFWCNPISGHATLYWYQQILGQGPKLLIQFQNNGVVDDSQLPKDRFSAERLKGVDSTLKIQPAKLEDSAVYLCASSLSGLAVLVFGPGTRLTVL.

The chain couples TRBV10-3 to TRBJ2-7; perhaps TRBD2 as D (5 bases). V was shortened by 0 bases and J by 6 bases, with 12 bases between the two germline ends. CDR3 length equals 14 residues. Germline loops: CDR1 ENHRY, CDR2 SYGVKD. Written as DNA, the CDR3 is TGTGCCATCAGTGAGTCGACCTCGGGGAGCGAGCAGTACTTC. This gives the protein CAISESTSGSEQYF.

This clonotype has a handful of counts. The CDR3, as DNA: TGCGCCAGCAGCTTGGCAGGGCTCGGGGAGCTGTTTTTT. Protein sequence: CASSLAGLGELFF. The chain is built from TRBV5-1 and TRBJ2-2; D is possibly TRBD1 (5 bases). Trimming shortened V by 0 bases and J by 7 bases, and 7 bases separated the two germline ends. Germline CDR1 SGHRS, CDR2 YFSETQ. The CDR3 sequence is 13 residues long.

A few counts support this clonotype. The chain has TRBV5-1 and TRBJ1-1; D may be TRBD1 (5 bases). V lost 2 bases, J lost 7 bases, and 21 bases lay in between. The CDR3 has 16 amino acids. Germline loops: CDR1 SGHRS, CDR2 YFSETQ. CDR3 sequence (DNA): TGCGCCAGCAGCTTCCGGACAAGGGGATCTCGGGATGAAGCTTTCTTT. Translated, it gives CASSFRTRGSRDEAFF. The complete variable domain, with remaining parts taken from reference TRBV5-1 and TRBJ1-1, reads KAGVTQTPRYLIKTRGQQVTLSCSPISGHRSVSWYQQTPGQGLQFLFEYFSETQRNKGNFPGRFSGRQFSNSRSEMNVSTLELGDSALYLCASSFRTRGSRDEAFFGQGTRLTVV.

The chain carries TRBV20-1 and TRBJ2-7; 9 bases are shared with TRBD2. The CDR3 sequence is 15 residues long. Germline V lookup: CDR1 DFQATT, CDR2 SNEGSKA (reference sequence). V lost 5 bases to trimming and J lost 5 bases; unmatched junction nucleotides: 13. The CDR3 here is CSASIPSGKPDEQYF. As DNA, the CDR3 is TGCAGTGCTTCAATCCCTAGCGGGAAACCTGACGAGCAGTACTTC.

The rearrangement links TRBV6-1 to TRBJ2-2; D is ambiguous. V was pared by 4 bases and J by 4 bases, with 7 bases between. Germline CDR1 reads MNHNS; CDR2 reads SASEGT. CDR3 length: 13 amino acids. For the CDR3, the DNA is TGTGCCAGCAGTGTCGCGACCACCGGGGAGCTGTTTTTT. This encodes CASSVATTGELFF.

This clonotype has only a few counts. The chain couples TRBV7-8 to TRBJ2-7; TRBD1 agrees at 7 bases. V trimming: 1 base; J trimming: 7 bases; junction bases outside the gene matches: 7. This CDR3 contains 14 residues. Germline lookup yields CDR1 SGHVS and CDR2 FQNEAQ. The CDR3 is CASSLVQTGKEQYF. DNA for the CDR3: TGTGCCAGCAGCTTAGTCCAGACAGGGAAGGAGCAGTACTTC.

This clonotype has just a few counts. The chain has TRBV20-1 and TRBJ2-1; D possibly uses TRBD1 or TRBD2 (5 bases each). Germline V gives CDR1 DFQATT, CDR2 SNEGSKA (reference sequence). V was cut by 1 base and J by 7 bases, with 11 bases left in between. The CDR3 covers 13 residues. The DNA for the CDR3 is TGCAGTGCTAGAGTTCGGGGCAGGAATGAGCAGTTCTTC. Protein product: CSARVRGRNEQFF.

This chain uses TRBV6-5 with TRBJ2-6; no definite D call. V shed 0 bases and J shed 1 base, with 16 bases lying between them. The germline V gene has CDR1 MNHEY and CDR2 SVGAGI. The CDR3 extends over 19 amino acids. For the CDR3, the DNA is TGTGCCAGCAGTTACTCGACTGTCAGATTGTGGTCTGGGGCCAACGTCCTGACTTTC. Translated: CASSYSTVRLWSGANVLTF.

This clonotype was recorded at least ten times. This chain joins TRBV6-5 and TRBJ1-2; the D gene is possibly TRBD1 (5 bases). CDR1 is MNHEY, CDR2 SVGAGI, per germline. V lost 2 bases, J lost 6 bases, and 10 bases lay in between. CDR3 length equals 13 residues. CDR3: CASSYGGINGYTF. The CDR3 DNA sequence: TGTGCCAGCAGTTACGGGGGGATTAATGGCTACACCTTC.

The J gene is TRBJ1-6, the V gene TRBV20-1; no clear D gene. The CDR3 contains 17 residues. Germline assignment: CDR1 DFQATT and CDR2 SNEGSKA (reference sequence). With 0 bases removed from V and 5 bases from J, the gap between germline ends came to 17 bases. The CDR3 sequence: CSARDSKTPSNNSPLHF. The CDR3 nucleotides read TGCAGTGCTAGAGATTCCAAGACACCTTCCAATAATTCACCCCTCCACTTT.

This clonotype was recorded many times. The chain links TRBV7-2 to TRBJ2-5, with D unresolved. The V gene lost 1 base and the J gene lost 2 bases, with 5 bases spanning the gap. This CDR3 comprises 13 residues. Germline V gives CDR1 SGHTA, CDR2 FQGNSA. In DNA, the CDR3 is TGTGCCAGCAGCTTAGTGCCGCAAGAGACCCAGTACTTC. This encodes CASSLVPQETQYF. Together with reference TRBV7-2 and TRBJ2-5, the CDR3 gives the full variable domain: GAGVSQSPSNKVTEKGKDVELRCDPISGHTALYWYRQSLGQGLEFLIYFQGNSAPDKSGLPSDRFSAERTGGSVSTLTIQRTQQEDSAVYLCASSLVPQETQYFGPGTRLLVL.

The chain employs TRBV7-9 and TRBJ2-5, with 7 bases lining up with TRBD1. J was trimmed by 0 bases and V by 3 bases; bases with no gene match: 1. Germline assignment: CDR1 SEHNR and CDR2 FQNEAQ (reference sequence). The CDR3 contains 14 residues. The CDR3 region is CASSLGQNQETQYF. The CDR3 DNA reads TGTGCCAGCAGCTTGGGACAGAACCAAGAGACCCAGTACTTC.

This sequence joins TRBV3-1 and TRBJ2-7; 12 nucleotides align to TRBD1. Germline CDR1 LGHDT, CDR2 YNNKEL (reference sequence). This CDR3 contains 17 residues. V gave up 4 bases and J gave up 5 bases; unmatched junction bases: 12. This CDR3 reads CASSLLPWGQGANEQYF. CDR3 DNA sequence: TGTGCCAGCAGCCTCCTACCGTGGGGACAGGGGGCGAACGAGCAGTACTTC.

This clonotype was picked up a small number of times. The J gene is TRBJ2-3, the V gene TRBV15; D might be TRBD2 (7 bases). Germline V gene data show CDR1 as LNHNV and CDR2 as YYDKDF (reference sequence). The length of the CDR3 is 15 residues. V lost 7 bases, J lost 1 base, and 15 bases lay in between. The CDR3 coding sequence is TGTGCCACCAACAAAGTCGGGGGGCGCACAGATACGCAGTATTTT. Translated: CATNKVGGRTDTQYF. Drawing the rest from reference TRBV15 and TRBJ2-3, the complete variable domain is DAMVIQNPRYQVTQFGKPVTLSCSQTLNHNVMYWYQQKSSQAPKLLFHYYDKDFNNEADTPDNFQSRRPNTSFCFLDIRSPGLGDTAMYLCATNKVGGRTDTQYFGPGTRLTVL.

The V call is TRBV24-1, the J call TRBJ2-3; 9 bases are shared with TRBD1. Germline trimming cut 9 bases from V and 6 bases from J; bases unmatched to any gene: 12. Germline-derived CDR1 and CDR2 are KGHDR and SFDVKD. The CDR3 runs 15 residues. DNA for the CDR3: TGTGCCACCTCGCCGGGGGACAGGGTTTTTGATACGCAGTATTTT. This codes for CATSPGDRVFDTQYF.